There are a few counts of the clone carrying this TCR beta chain. What it binds is unknown. The trim removed 4 bases at V and 7 bases at J, leaving 4 bases unmatched. The CDR3 length is 13 residues. CDR1 and CDR2 from the germline V gene are SGHKS and YYEKEE (reference sequence). This entry comes from a study of radiation and T cells in renal cell carcinoma. Study-wide points: Dominant CDR3 motifs were more common in irradiated tumors than controls.

Treatment: treatment-naive control, cytoreductive nephrectomy. Some clones are missing from TCRdb's copy, which holds only in-frame ones; the method was immunoSEQ multiplex PCR. The profile shows 23,000 or so clones, 58% of them singletons. This sequence originates from a man between 35 and 55 years old with renal cell carcinoma. Sequenced material: tumor tissue, taken from a patient whose treatment was nephrectomy without radiotherapy. V is TRBV5-5 and J is TRBJ1-2; TRBD1 matches at 10 bases. Written as DNA, the CDR3 is TGTGCCAGCAGCGGGGGACAGGGGCGTGGCTACACCTTC. Its translation is CASSGGQGRGYTF. The variable domain in full, with the rest retrieved from reference TRBV5-5 and TRBJ1-2, is DAGVTQSPTHLIKTRGQQVTLRCSPISGHKSVSWYQQVLGQGPQFIFQYYEKEERGRGNFPDRFSARQFPNYSSELNVNALLLGDSALYLCASSGGQGRGYTFGSGTRLTVV.